The 19 T cell receptor beta chains listed next were all sequenced from one sample in a study of a mutant IDH1 vaccine in newly diagnosed glioma. Their specific antigens are unknown. Measured with immunoSEQ multiplex PCR; TCRdb has only the in-frame clones, and not every one. The table records tens of thousands of clones, 80% to 90% of them present only once. Time point indicated: week 5, during vaccination. Topical imiquimod accompanied each vaccine dose, which consisted of 300 ug of mutant IDH1 20-mer peptide. Sequencing used PBMCs, obtained from a glioma patient whose treatment included an IDH1 peptide vaccine. These receptors came from a middle-aged woman with glioma.

The chain employs TRBV19 and TRBJ1-2, with D possibly being TRBD1 (5 bases). The CDR3 loop spans 13 amino acids. CDR1 and CDR2 (germline): LNHDA, SQIVND (reference sequence). Trimming took 8 bases from V and 3 from J, leaving 13 bases between them. CDR3 in amino acids: CASVGVLDYGYTF. As DNA, the CDR3 is TGTGCCAGTGTAGGGGTTTTGGACTATGGCTACACCTTC.

This chain joins TRBV4-1 and TRBJ2-1; a possible D gene is TRBD2 (5 bases). This CDR3 has 17 residues. Germline lookup yields CDR1 MGHRA and CDR2 YSYEKL. Trimming pared 2 bases from V and 0 bases from J, leaving 14 bases between. The CDR3 protein is CASSQQANRGSYNEQFF. The CDR3 DNA reads as TGCGCCAGCAGCCAACAGGCGAACCGGGGCTCCTACAATGAGCAGTTCTTC.

This sequence joins TRBV9 and TRBJ2-5, with 7 bases that match TRBD2. With V trimmed by 0 bases and J by 5 bases, 4 bases remained unmatched. CDR1 and CDR2 from the germline V gene are SGDLS and YYNGEE. This CDR3 is built from 14 residues. CDR3 amino acids: CASSVGGGWETQYF. The CDR3 DNA reads as TGTGCCAGCAGCGTAGGCGGGGGATGGGAGACCCAGTACTTC.

The V and J genes are TRBV7-9 and TRBJ2-1; D ambiguous. Trimming took 1 base from V and 6 from J, leaving 13 bases between them. The length of the CDR3 is 15 residues. The germline gives CDR1 SEHNR, CDR2 FQNEAQ (reference sequence). This chain's CDR3 is CASSLVGLDLNEQFF. The CDR3 DNA reads as TGTGCCAGCAGCTTAGTAGGGTTAGACCTCAATGAGCAGTTCTTC.

V is TRBV15 and J is TRBJ2-3; perhaps D is TRBD1 or TRBD2 (5 bases each). This CDR3 has 15 amino acids. V was shortened by 5 bases and J by 0 bases, with 12 bases between the two germline ends. The V gene's germline CDR1 is LNHNV and CDR2 YYDKDF (reference sequence). The CDR3, as DNA: TGTGCCACCAGCCCCCGGGACGTTAGCACAGATACGCAGTATTTT. Its protein product is CATSPRDVSTDTQYF.

The chain combines TRBV6-5 with TRBJ1-1, with D hard to call. The CDR3 is 13 residues long. The V end lost 6 bases, the J end lost 0 bases, and 8 bases lay between the germline ends. CDR1 is MNHEY and CDR2 is SVGAGI in the germline V gene. The CDR3 coding sequence is TGTGCCAGCAGCGCAGGAGTGAACACTGAAGCTTTCTTT. Protein: CASSAGVNTEAFF.

The chain links TRBV4-2 to TRBJ1-2, with D possibly TRBD1 on 6 matching bases. CDR1 and CDR2 (germline): LGHNA, YNFKEQ. This CDR3 has 17 amino acids. Deletions cut 0 bases from V and 4 bases from J, with 18 bases between. For the CDR3, the DNA is TGTGCCAGCAGCCAAGATAAAGAACAGGGACCTTTCTATGGCTACACCTTC. It yields the protein CASSQDKEQGPFYGYTF.

V is TRBV7-7 and J is TRBJ2-3, with D tentatively TRBD2 (7 bases). Germline V CDR1 and CDR2: SSHAT, FNYEAQ (reference sequence). CDR3 size: 13 residues. The CDR3 coding sequence is TGTGCTATAGGGGGAGGGCCCTTAGATACGCAGTATTTT. Amino acids: CAIGGGPLDTQYF.

The V and J genes are TRBV6-6 and TRBJ2-7; D is perhaps TRBD2 (6 bases). Germline CDR1 reads MNHNY; CDR2 reads SVGAGI (reference sequence). This CDR3 comprises 14 residues. V lost 7 bases and J 3 bases, leaving 16 bases between the germline ends. In DNA form, the CDR3 reads TGTGCCAGCATCCCACATGGCGGGAACTACGAGCAGTACTTC. Its translation: CASIPHGGNYEQYF.

This clone was recorded once. The V and J genes are TRBV5-6 and TRBJ2-7; TRBD2 might be the D (6 bases). From germline, CDR1 is SGHDT and CDR2 YYEEEE. Trimming shortened V by 3 bases and J by 7 bases, and 11 bases separated the two germline ends. There are 12 residues in the CDR3. The CDR3 loop is CASSWGRGEQYF. Written as DNA, the CDR3 is TGTGCCAGCAGCTGGGGCCGGGGGGAGCAGTACTTC.

This chain links TRBV7-2 with TRBJ2-7; TRBD2 aligns across 9 bases. Germline CDR1 and CDR2: SGHTA and FQGNSA. The CDR3 runs to 16 residues. The trim removed 6 bases at V and 0 bases at J, leaving 9 bases unmatched. The CDR3 protein is CASRGRASGDSYEQYF. CDR3 nucleotides: TGTGCCAGCAGGGGGCGGGCTAGCGGGGACTCCTACGAGCAGTACTTC.

The chain combines TRBV6-5 with TRBJ2-7, with 11 bases lining up with TRBD2. The V and J ends lost 2 bases and 3 bases, in that order; junction bases with no gene match: 3. The germline V gene encodes CDR1 MNHEY and CDR2 SVGAGI. The CDR3 spans 15 residues. The CDR3 DNA reads as TGTGCCAGCAGTTACGGGACTAGCGGTAACTACGAGCAGTACTTC. This sequence encodes CASSYGTSGNYEQYF.

In its sample, this clone was seen once. This chain connects TRBV28 to TRBJ1-5, with a possible D match to TRBD1 (6 bases). Germline CDR1 and CDR2: MDHEN and SYDVKM. V lost 10 bases and J lost 0, with 19 bases in between. The length of the CDR3 is 16 residues. CDR3 loop: CAIKRGGTYSNQPQHF. CDR3 in DNA: TGTGCCATCAAAAGGGGGGGGACATATAGCAATCAGCCCCAGCATTTT. Using reference TRBV28 and TRBJ1-5 for the parts outside the CDR3, the full variable domain is DVKVTQSSRYLVKRTGEKVFLECVQDMDHENMFWYRQDPGLGLRLIYFSYDVKMKEKGDIPEGYSVSREKKERFSLILESASTNQTSMYLCAIKRGGTYSNQPQHFGDGTRLSIL.

The chain carries TRBV2 and TRBJ2-5; TRBD1 matches at 7 bases. The CDR3 loop spans 14 amino acids. CDR1 and CDR2 from the germline V gene are SNHLY and FYNNEI. V shed 8 bases, J shed 5 bases, and the junction held 11 bases outside the gene matches. CDR3 sequence reads: CASGAGTVGETQYF. CDR3 DNA sequence: TGTGCCAGCGGGGCCGGGACAGTGGGGGAGACCCAGTACTTC.

The chain recombines TRBV15 with TRBJ1-4; the D is unclear. Trimming removed 0 bases at V and 3 bases at J, with 11 bases between. The CDR3 contains 16 residues. In germline, CDR1 is LNHNV, CDR2 YYDKDF (reference sequence). The CDR3 DNA is TGTGCCACCAGCAGAGATGGAAGGGTATCTAATGAAAAACTGTTTTTT. Translated, it gives CATSRDGRVSNEKLFF.

The genes are TRBV23-1 and TRBJ1-2; TRBD1 matches at 8 bases. TRBV23-1 qualifies as an ORF whose function is uncertain. This CDR3 spans 15 amino acids. V was clipped by 3 bases and J by 3 bases; unmatched bases: 6. CDR3 protein: CASSHQGAGDYGYTF. CDR3 DNA sequence: TGCGCCAGCAGTCACCAGGGGGCTGGCGACTATGGCTACACCTTC.

This chain joins TRBV6-6 and TRBJ1-3, with 8 nucleotides matching TRBD1. The CDR3 contains 13 residues. The V gene end was trimmed by 6 bases and the J gene end by 4 bases; junction bases not matched to a gene: 2. CDR1 and CDR2 (germline): MNHNY, SVGAGI (reference sequence). CDR3 residues: CASSRGQGNTIYF. CDR3 DNA: TGTGCCAGCAGCAGGGGGCAGGGAAACACCATATATTTT.

The gene calls are TRBV7-9 and TRBJ2-1; 10 positions match TRBD1. V lost 5 bases, J lost 5 bases, and 6 bases stayed unmatched. Germline CDR1 is SEHNR and CDR2 is FQNEAQ (reference sequence). This CDR3 has 15 residues. CDR3 amino acids: CASSPRTGGDNEQFF. DNA of the CDR3: TGTGCCAGCAGCCCAAGGACAGGGGGGGACAATGAGCAGTTCTTC.

The chain joins TRBV28 to TRBJ2-7, with TRBD1 identical over 7 bases. Germline CDR1 MDHEN, CDR2 SYDVKM. J lost 0 bases, V lost 11 bases, and 7 bases had no gene match. The CDR3 has 13 residues. The CDR3, as DNA: TGTGCCGCGAGGACAGGATACTCCTACGAGCAGTACTTC. Residues: CAARTGYSYEQYF.